Listed below are T cell receptor beta chains from one sample, sequenced in a study of blood T cell repertoires in COVID-19. Assay: immunoSEQ multiplex PCR; the TCRdb copy retains only in-frame clones and omits some. The table records 150,000 to 200,000 clones, about 86% of them present only once. The material sequenced was PBMCs or T cells enriched from blood (not recorded which). The source is a woman in her thirties or forties in a cohort exposed to, infected with or recovered from COVID-19 (not recorded which). Both conserved end residues are part of each CDR3. A D gene is named only where the DNA matches it firmly. Size is stated for part of the rows, as once, few or many counts, or as a class when the clone is expanded.

v_call	j_call	clone_size	d_call	cdr3_length	cdr3_nt	cdr3_aa
TRBV9	TRBJ2-1	-	TRBD1	14	TGTGCCAGCAGCGTACCCAAAACAGGGGACGAGCAGTTCTTC	CASSVPKTGDEQFF
TRBV14	TRBJ1-1	-	TRBD1	13	TGTGCCAGCAGCCAAGCAGGGGGCGCGGGGGCTTTCTTT	CASSQAGGAGAFF
TRBV9	TRBJ1-5	once	-	15	TGTGCCAGCAGCGTAGGATCAGGGTTGGGTCAGCCCCAGCATTTT	CASSVGSGLGQPQHF
TRBV27	TRBJ2-3	-	TRBD2	14	TGTGCCAGCAGTTTTTCTAGCGGAACAGATACGCAGTATTTT	CASSFSSGTDTQYF
TRBV9	TRBJ2-1	-	TRBD1	16	TGTGCCAGCAGCGTTTCGGGACAGGGCTCCTACAATGAGCAGTTCTTC	CASSVSGQGSYNEQFF
TRBV6-6	TRBJ2-5	-	TRBD2	12	TGTGCCAGCAGTTACTCTCGGGGGGATGAGTACTTC	CASSYSRGDEYF
TRBV10-3	TRBJ2-2	-	-	15	TGTGCCATCAGTGCCGACAGGCTGAACACCGGGGAGCTGTTTTTT	CAISADRLNTGELFF
TRBV7-9	TRBJ2-7	-	-	16	TGTGCCAGCAGCTCGACCGGGCGGGGTCCAGCCTACGAGCAGTACTTC	CASSSTGRGPAYEQYF
TRBV12-5	TRBJ1-2	-	TRBD1	17	TGTGCTAGTGGTTTGACTTCCGACAGGGGTCGCGGCTATGGCTACACCTTC	CASGLTSDRGRGYGYTF
TRBV10-3	TRBJ2-4	-	-	16	TGTGCCATCAGTGAAGGAGGGGAAGTAGCCAAAAACATTCAGTACTTC	CAISEGGEVAKNIQYF
TRBV24-1	TRBJ2-1	-	TRBD1	14	TGTGCCACCGGGGACAGGGGCCCCTACAATGAGCAGTTCTTC	CATGDRGPYNEQFF
TRBV21-1	TRBJ2-5	-	-	14	TGTGCCAGCAGCATATCAAGGGGTGGAGAGACCCAGTACTTC	CASSISRGGETQYF
TRBV7-8	TRBJ2-3	-	TRBD2	16	TGTGCCAGCAGCCTACGAGCGGGAGGGCCTGCAGATACGCAGTATTTT	CASSLRAGGPADTQYF
TRBV4-1	TRBJ1-2	-	-	14	TGCGCCAGCAGCCCCGGGGTAGCTAACTATGGCTACACCTTC	CASSPGVANYGYTF
TRBV19	TRBJ1-2	-	-	15	TGTGCCAGTAGTATAGGCGTAGCAGGAGGCTATGGCTACACCTTC	CASSIGVAGGYGYTF
TRBV6-1	TRBJ1-1	-	-	14	TGTGCCAGCAGTGAGATAGGGGCAAACACTGAAGCTTTCTTT	CASSEIGANTEAFF
TRBV6-5	TRBJ2-7	once	-	12	TGTGCCAGCAGAAGTCGGGTCTACGAGCAGTACTTC	CASRSRVYEQYF
TRBV5-1	TRBJ1-1	-	-	14	TGCGCCAGCAGCTTGGGGACAGCGAACACTGAAGCTTTCTTT	CASSLGTANTEAFF
TRBV6-5	TRBJ2-2	-	TRBD2	16	TGTGCCAGCAGTTTCCTGACTAGCAGGAACACCGGGGAGCTGTTTTTT	CASSFLTSRNTGELFF
TRBV11-2	TRBJ2-3	-	-	16	TGTGCCAGCAGCCAAATGGCGGGATCTAGCACAGATACGCAGTATTTT	CASSQMAGSSTDTQYF
TRBV15	TRBJ2-1	-	TRBD2	16	TGTGCCACCAGCAGTGGTACTAGCGGTACTTTCAATGAGCAGTTCTTC	CATSSGTSGTFNEQFF
TRBV10-3	TRBJ2-3	-	TRBD2	15	TGTGCCATCAGTGAGTCTCTAGCGGTCGCAGATACGCAGTATTTT	CAISESLAVADTQYF
TRBV19	TRBJ1-5	-	TRBD1	15	TGTGCCAGTAGTATTAACAGGGGTAGCAATCAGCCCCAGCATTTT	CASSINRGSNQPQHF
TRBV2	TRBJ1-5	many	TRBD1	14	TGTGCCAGCAGTGAGACAGGGACCTATCAGCCCCAGCATTTT	CASSETGTYQPQHF
TRBV7-8	TRBJ2-1	-	TRBD2	15	TGTGCCAGCAGCTTAGAACTAGCGGAGGGAAATGAGCAGTTCTTC	CASSLELAEGNEQFF
TRBV2	TRBJ2-4	-	TRBD1	16	TGTGCCAGCGCCGTGGCAGGGGGCTTTGCCAAAAACATTCAGTACTTC	CASAVAGGFAKNIQYF
TRBV5-1	TRBJ1-5	-	TRBD1	15	TGCGCCAGCAGCTTGGAGGGGACAGGGTATCAGCCCCAGCATTTT	CASSLEGTGYQPQHF
TRBV3-1/TRBV3-2	TRBJ1-2	-	TRBD1	14	TGTGCCAGCAGCCACGACCAGGGGGACTATGGCTACACCTTC	CASSHDQGDYGYTF
TRBV11-2	TRBJ1-1	once	-	14	TGTGCCAGCAGCCTCGGTGCAACGAACACTGAAGCTTTCTTT	CASSLGATNTEAFF
TRBV13	TRBJ2-7	-	TRBD2	14	TGTGCCAGCAGCCGGAGCGGGATTGCCTACGAGCAGTACTTC	CASSRSGIAYEQYF
TRBV21-1	TRBJ2-3	-	-	14	TGTGCCAGCAGCAAACTCGAGGGATTAGATACGCAGTATTTT	CASSKLEGLDTQYF
TRBV9	TRBJ2-1	-	-	16	TGTGCCAGCAGCGAGGAGGGTAGCGGAGCCTACAATGAGCAGTTCTTC	CASSEEGSGAYNEQFF
TRBV2	TRBJ2-1	-	TRBD2	14	TGTGCCAGCAGTGGTTCTAGCGGGCGCAATGAGCAGTTCTTC	CASSGSSGRNEQFF
TRBV3-1/TRBV3-2	TRBJ2-2	-	-	12	TGTGCCAGCAGCCCAGGGGCCGGGGAGCTGTTTTTT	CASSPGAGELFF
TRBV9	TRBJ1-3	-	-	15	TGTGCCAGCAGCGTTACAGGGATCCCTGGAAACACCATATATTTT	CASSVTGIPGNTIYF
TRBV15	TRBJ2-1	-	-	14	TGTGCCACCAGCAGTCGGGGCTCCTACAATGAGCAGTTCTTC	CATSSRGSYNEQFF
TRBV5-1	TRBJ1-2	-	-	13	TGCGCCAGCAGCTTGCGGGGTAACTATGGCTACACCTTC	CASSLRGNYGYTF
TRBV4-2	TRBJ1-5	-	-	16	TGTGCCAGCAGCCAAGAACAGAATCTTGGCAATCAGCCCCAGCATTTT	CASSQEQNLGNQPQHF
TRBV7-2	TRBJ1-1	-	TRBD1	16	TGTGCCAGCAGCTTAGACCCTCAGGGGGCGGGGACTGAAGCTTTCTTT	CASSLDPQGAGTEAFF
TRBV10-1	TRBJ2-1	-	TRBD1	14	TGCGCCAGCAGTGAGAACAGGGGGCGCGATGAGCAGTTCTTC	CASSENRGRDEQFF
TRBV18	TRBJ1-1	few	-	12	TGTGCCAGCTCATGGGGGGACACTGAAGCTTTCTTT	CASSWGDTEAFF
TRBV3-1/TRBV3-2	TRBJ2-7	-	-	14	TGTGCCAGCAGCCAAGATGCAGGGTTCGCCGAGCAGTACTTC	CASSQDAGFAEQYF